The 6 T cell receptor beta chains given below trace back to one sample, sequenced in a study of T cells after posttransplantation cyclophosphamide. A marrow graft followed busulfan-fludarabine conditioning, with cyclophosphamide on days +3 and +4. Clones were sequenced by immunoSEQ multiplex PCR, and TCRdb holds only the in-frame ones, with some missing. The sample includes some 4,700 clones, around 80% of them seen just once. The sequencing used PBMCs, collected after allogeneic stem cell transplant with posttransplant cyclophosphamide. Receptors were obtained from a male patient aged 40 to 50 who received an allogeneic stem cell transplant from a related donor, was CMV-positive, and had acute and chronic GVHD. A share of the T cells may be of graft donor origin.

The chain is built from TRBV5-1 and TRBJ1-1, with a weak D call TRBD1 (6 bases). Germline lookup yields CDR1 SGHRS and CDR2 YFSETQ. The V end was cut by 0 bases, the J end by 12 bases, with 24 bases between. The CDR3 spans 16 residues. CDR3 residues: CASSLVAGRGNEKTFF. The DNA of the CDR3 is TGCGCCAGCAGCTTGGTGGCAGGGAGGGGGAATGAAAAAACTTTCTTT.

This clone was seen a handful of times. The chain's CDR3 is CASSSDRNEKLFF. DNA for the CDR3: TGCGCCAGCAGCTCCGACAGAAATGAAAAACTGTTTTTT. The V gene is TRBV5-1, the J gene TRBJ1-4, with a tentative D call TRBD1 (5 bases). Trimming pared 3 bases from V and 5 bases from J, leaving 8 bases between. Germline V lookup: CDR1 SGHRS, CDR2 YFSETQ. This CDR3 has 13 residues. The whole variable domain, remainder taken from reference TRBV5-1 and TRBJ1-4, is KAGVTQTPRYLIKTRGQQVTLSCSPISGHRSVSWYQQTPGQGLQFLFEYFSETQRNKGNFPGRFSGRQFSNSRSEMNVSTLELGDSALYLCASSSDRNEKLFFGSGTQLSVL.

V gene TRBV14 combines with J gene TRBJ2-2; 7 nucleotides align to TRBD2. V gave up 0 bases and J gave up 6 bases; unmatched junction bases: 10. The CDR3 is 17 residues long. Germline-derived CDR1 and CDR2 are SGHDN and FVKESK. The CDR3 DNA sequence: TGTGCCAGCAGCCAAGATCGGGGGGTAAGGGCCCCCGGGGAGCTGTTTTTT. Its protein is CASSQDRGVRAPGELFF.

This clone was recorded a few times. The gene calls are TRBV7-9 and TRBJ2-1, with TRBD1 as a possible D gene (5 bases). With 5 bases removed from V and 2 bases from J, the gap between germline ends came to 13 bases. CDR1 is SEHNR, CDR2 FQNEAQ, per germline (reference sequence). CDR3 size: 15 residues. CDR3 in amino acids: CASSLRGFTYNEQFF. CDR3 bases: TGTGCCAGCAGCCTAAGGGGATTTACCTACAATGAGCAGTTCTTC.

The chain carries TRBV30 and TRBJ2-3, with 10 bases aligning to TRBD2. The length of the CDR3 is 19 residues. Germline trimming cut 1 base from V and 1 base from J; bases unmatched to any gene: 14. CDR1 is GTSNPN, CDR2 SVGIG, per germline (reference sequence). In nucleotides, the CDR3 is TGTGCCTGGAGTGCACGGCCCCTATTTACTAGCGGGGGCACAGATACGCAGTATTTT. Amino acids: CAWSARPLFTSGGTDTQYF.

The chain carries TRBV14 and TRBJ2-3; 7 bases fit TRBD1. With 6 bases clipped from V and 6 bases from J, the junction kept 12 bases outside the gene matches. CDR1 is SGHDN and CDR2 is FVKESK in the germline V gene. CDR3 length equals 15 residues. CDR3 DNA sequence: TGTGCCAGCAGTCGAATGACAGGGTTTGACGATACGCAGTATTTT. This encodes CASSRMTGFDDTQYF. The variable domain in full, completed from reference TRBV14 and TRBJ2-3, reads EAGVTQFPSHSVIEKGQTVTLRCDPISGHDNLYWYRRVMGKEIKFLLHFVKESKQDESGMPNNRFLAERTGGTYSTLKVQPAELEDSGVYFCASSRMTGFDDTQYFGPGTRLTVL.